A selection of T cell receptor beta chains follows, all from one sample in a study of T cells in Graves' hyperthyroidism and ophthalmopathy. Each CDR3 protein gets one entry after TCRdb re-called the multiplex PCR reads with MiXCR. This sample has 500,000 to 600,000 distinct CDR3 sequences, with around 43% found just once. Input material: peripheral blood or thyroid tissue (not recorded which). Source of these receptors: an adult woman with Graves' disease, either hyperthyroidism or ophthalmopathy (not recorded which). The CDR3 runs from the conserved cysteine through the conserved F or W. The D gene is left open where the match is weak. The listing skips clone size in some rows; elsewhere it reads once, few, many or a size class.

-,TRBV20-1,TRBJ1-3,-,TGCAGTGCTAGGAAAACTGGAAACACCATATATTTT,CSARKTGNTIYF
-,TRBV24-1,TRBJ2-2,-,TGTGCCACCAGTGACCGACCGAACACCGGGGAGCTGTTTTTT,CATSDRPNTGELFF
-,TRBV7-9,TRBJ1-1,TRBD1,TGTGCCAGCAGCGCCCCGACAGGGTGGACTGAAGCTTTCTTT,CASSAPTGWTEAFF
-,TRBV7-2,TRBJ2-5,-,TGTGCCAGCAGCATTACCGCGGGAACCACCGGGACCCAGTACTTC,CASSITAGTTGTQYF
-,TRBV18,TRBJ1-1,-,TGTGCCAGCTTCTCACCCTCGGGCCTTTTCTTT,CASFSPSGLFF
-,TRBV10-3,TRBJ1-1,-,TGTGCCGTCAGTGAGAGCCCAGGGGCCAACACTGAAGCTTTCTTC,CAVSESPGANTEAFF
-,TRBV15,TRBJ1-6,TRBD1,TGTGCCACCAGCAGAAGGGACAGGGCTTCACCCCTCCACTTT,CATSRRDRASPLHF
-,TRBV29-1,TRBJ1-2,TRBD1,TGCAGCTACTCCGGGACAGGGGGCTTAGGGGACTATGGCTACACCTTC,CSYSGTGGLGDYGYTF
once,TRBV2,TRBJ1-5,-,TGTGCCGGCAGCGAAAGATATCAGCCCCAGCATTTT,CAGSERYQPQHF
-,TRBV6-5,TRBJ2-7,-,TGTGCCAGCAGTTACTCGGGCAGGGCTGGCTACGAGCAGTACTTC,CASSYSGRAGYEQYF
-,TRBV7-9,TRBJ2-5,-,TGTGCCAGCAGCCCTTTGGACACCCGGAAGGAGACCCAGTACTTC,CASSPLDTRKETQYF
-,TRBV6-5,TRBJ2-7,TRBD1,TGTGCCAGCAGAAACGGACAGGGAGAGGTCTACGAGCAGTACTTC,CASRNGQGEVYEQYF
few,TRBV7-9,TRBJ2-6,-,TGTGCCAGCAGGCTACAGGGGGCCAACGTCCTGACTTTC,CASRLQGANVLTF
many,TRBV20-1,TRBJ1-5,-,TGCAGTGCTTCCGGGTCCTACCAGCCCCAGCATTTT,CSASGSYQPQHF
-,TRBV7-4,TRBJ1-1,-,TGTGCCAGCAGCTTAGCCCCGGTTGAAGCTTTCTTT,CASSLAPVEAFF
-,TRBV4-1,TRBJ1-2,-,TGCGCCAGCAGCCAAAGGTTGGGACTCTATGGCTACACCTTC,CASSQRLGLYGYTF
many,TRBV14,TRBJ1-2,-,TGTGCCAGCAGCCGAGCTATGTGGGGTAACTATGGCTACACCTTC,CASSRAMWGNYGYTF
-,TRBV2,TRBJ1-2,-,TGTGCCAGCAGGGGGGGCCTGCCTGGCTACACCTTC,CASRGGLPGYTF
-,TRBV5-1,TRBJ2-7,TRBD1,TGCGCCAGCAGCGCGGGACAGGGGACCTACGAGCAGTACTTC,CASSAGQGTYEQYF
once,TRBV7-9,TRBJ1-2,-,TGTGCCAGCAGCCCCAGCCATAACTATGGCTACACCTTC,CASSPSHNYGYTF
few,TRBV4-2,TRBJ1-6,TRBD1,TGTGCCAGCAGCCTTGCCGGGACAGAATATAATTCACCCCTCCACTTT,CASSLAGTEYNSPLHF
many,TRBV5-4,TRBJ2-2,-,TGTGCCAGCAGCTTCCTCACCGGGGAGCTGTTTTTT,CASSFLTGELFF
many,TRBV11-1,TRBJ1-5,-,TGTGCCAGCAGCTTCCAGGGCGACCAGCCCCAGCATTTT,CASSFQGDQPQHF